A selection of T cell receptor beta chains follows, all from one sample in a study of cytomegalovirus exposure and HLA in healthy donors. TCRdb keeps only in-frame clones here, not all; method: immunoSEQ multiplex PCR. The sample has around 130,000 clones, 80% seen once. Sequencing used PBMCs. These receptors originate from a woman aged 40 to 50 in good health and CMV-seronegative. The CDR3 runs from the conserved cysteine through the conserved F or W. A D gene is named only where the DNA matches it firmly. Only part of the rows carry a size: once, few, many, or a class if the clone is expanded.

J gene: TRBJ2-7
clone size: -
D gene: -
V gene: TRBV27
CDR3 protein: CASRGALPYEQYF
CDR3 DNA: TGTGCCAGCAGGGGGGCCCTACCTTACGAGCAGTACTTC

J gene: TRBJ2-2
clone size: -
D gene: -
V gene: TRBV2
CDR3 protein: CASSEVGSTGELFF
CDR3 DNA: TGTGCCAGCAGTGAAGTGGGCTCCACCGGGGAGCTGTTTTTT

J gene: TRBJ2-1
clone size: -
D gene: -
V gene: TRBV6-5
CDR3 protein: CASSYGGGANEQFF
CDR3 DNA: TGTGCCAGCAGTTACGGAGGGGGGGCCAATGAGCAGTTCTTC

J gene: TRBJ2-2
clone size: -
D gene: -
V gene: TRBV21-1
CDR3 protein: CASSLPYRQGGTTGELFF
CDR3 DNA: TGTGCCAGCAGCCTACCCTATCGACAGGGAGGTACCACCGGGGAGCTGTTTTTT

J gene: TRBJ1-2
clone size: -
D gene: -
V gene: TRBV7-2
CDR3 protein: CASSMLGGNYGYTF
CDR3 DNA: TGTGCCAGCAGCATGTTAGGGGGAAACTATGGCTACACCTTC

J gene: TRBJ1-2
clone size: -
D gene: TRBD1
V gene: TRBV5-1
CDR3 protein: CASSVGQVDYGYTF
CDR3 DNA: TGCGCCAGCAGCGTGGGACAGGTCGACTATGGCTACACCTTC

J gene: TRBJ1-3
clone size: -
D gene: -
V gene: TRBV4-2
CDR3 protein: CASSQAVSGNTIYF
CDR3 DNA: TGTGCCAGCAGCCAAGCTGTTTCTGGAAACACCATATATTTT

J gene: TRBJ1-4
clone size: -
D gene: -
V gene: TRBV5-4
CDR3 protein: CASSYDSATNEKLFF
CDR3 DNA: TGTGCCAGCAGCTACGACTCAGCAACTAATGAAAAACTGTTTTTT

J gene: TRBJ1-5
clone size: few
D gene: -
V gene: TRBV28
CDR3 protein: CASSSGYQPQHF
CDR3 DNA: TGTGCCAGCAGTTCAGGGTACCAGCCCCAGCATTTT

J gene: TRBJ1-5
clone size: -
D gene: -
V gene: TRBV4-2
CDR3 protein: CASSQDSQGQPQHF
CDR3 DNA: TGTGCCAGCAGCCAAGACTCACAGGGCCAGCCCCAGCATTTT

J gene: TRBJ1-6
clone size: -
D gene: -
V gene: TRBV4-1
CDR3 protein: CASSQGATSLLHF
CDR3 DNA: TGCGCCAGCAGCCAGGGAGCTACTTCGCTCCTCCACTTT

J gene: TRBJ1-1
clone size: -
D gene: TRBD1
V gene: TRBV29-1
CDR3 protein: CSVQGAGNTEAFF
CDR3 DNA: TGCAGCGTTCAGGGGGCAGGGAACACTGAAGCTTTCTTT

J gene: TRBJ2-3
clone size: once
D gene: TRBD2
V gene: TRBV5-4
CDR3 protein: CASSTGTSGGIDTQYF
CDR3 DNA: TGTGCCAGCAGCACCGGGACTAGCGGGGGGATAGATACGCAGTATTTT

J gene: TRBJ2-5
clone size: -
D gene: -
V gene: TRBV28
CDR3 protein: CASSFLGAGYQETQYF
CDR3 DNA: TGTGCCAGCAGTTTCTTGGGGGCAGGGTACCAAGAGACCCAGTACTTC

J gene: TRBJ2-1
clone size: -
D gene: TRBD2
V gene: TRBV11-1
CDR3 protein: CASSRSGGEGGEQFF
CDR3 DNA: TGTGCCAGCAGCCGGAGCGGGGGGGAAGGTGGTGAGCAGTTCTTC

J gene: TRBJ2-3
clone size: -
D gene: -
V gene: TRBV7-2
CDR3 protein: CASSTRRGLRTDTQYF
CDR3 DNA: TGTGCCAGCAGCACCCGTAGGGGGTTACGCACAGATACGCAGTATTTT

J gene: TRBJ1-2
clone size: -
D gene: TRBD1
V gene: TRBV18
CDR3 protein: CASSLSGTGNGYTF
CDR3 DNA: TGTGCCAGCTCACTATCAGGGACAGGGAATGGCTACACCTTC

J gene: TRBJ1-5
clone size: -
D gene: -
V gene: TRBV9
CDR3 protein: CASSAFGGEDQPQHF
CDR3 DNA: TGTGCCAGCAGCGCCTTTGGCGGAGAAGATCAGCCCCAGCATTTT

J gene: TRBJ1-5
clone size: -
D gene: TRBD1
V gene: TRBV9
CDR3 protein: CASTYPRGRKNQPQHF
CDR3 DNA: TGTGCCAGCACCTATCCGAGGGGGCGGAAGAATCAGCCCCAGCATTTT

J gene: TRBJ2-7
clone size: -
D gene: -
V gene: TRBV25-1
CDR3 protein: CASDAGSYEQYF
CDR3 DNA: TGTGCCAGTGACGCAGGGTCCTACGAGCAGTACTTC

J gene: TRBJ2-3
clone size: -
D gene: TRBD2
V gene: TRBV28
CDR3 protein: CASSLWTSGKETDTQYF
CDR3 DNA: TGTGCCAGCAGTTTATGGACTAGCGGGAAGGAGACAGATACGCAGTATTTT

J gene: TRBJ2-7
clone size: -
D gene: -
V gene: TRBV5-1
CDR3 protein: CASSSSYEQYF
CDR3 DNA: TGCGCCAGCAGCTCTTCCTACGAGCAGTACTTC

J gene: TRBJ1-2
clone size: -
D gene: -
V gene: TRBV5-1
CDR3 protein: CASSLQGLYGYTF
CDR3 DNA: TGCGCCAGCAGCTTGCAGGGCCTCTATGGCTACACCTTC

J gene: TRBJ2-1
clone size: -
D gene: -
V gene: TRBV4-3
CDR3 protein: CASSHSVGYGVYEQFF
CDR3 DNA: TGCGCCAGCAGCCACTCGGTTGGTTATGGAGTGTATGAGCAGTTCTTC

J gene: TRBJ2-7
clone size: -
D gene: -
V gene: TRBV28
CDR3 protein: CASSLGVGQYPDEQYF
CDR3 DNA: TGCGCCAGCAGTTTGGGGGTAGGACAGTACCCTGACGAGCAGTACTTC

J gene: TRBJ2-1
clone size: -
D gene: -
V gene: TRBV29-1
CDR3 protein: CSVEDHYLSSYNEQFF
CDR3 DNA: TGCAGCGTTGAAGATCATTACCTTAGCTCCTACAATGAGCAGTTCTTC

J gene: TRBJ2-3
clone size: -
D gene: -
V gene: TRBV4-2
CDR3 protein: CASSQELAPGDTQYF
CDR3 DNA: TGTGCCAGCAGCCAAGAGCTAGCGCCGGGAGATACGCAGTATTTT

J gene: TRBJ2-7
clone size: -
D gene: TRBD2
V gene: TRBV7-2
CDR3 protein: CASSQTSGTYEQYF
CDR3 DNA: TGTGCCAGCAGCCAAACTAGCGGGACCTACGAGCAGTACTTC

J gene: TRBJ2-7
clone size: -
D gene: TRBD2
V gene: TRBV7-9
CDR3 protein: CSSSLRTSGSTYEQYF
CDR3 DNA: TGTTCCAGCAGCTTACGGACTAGCGGGAGTACCTACGAGCAGTACTTC

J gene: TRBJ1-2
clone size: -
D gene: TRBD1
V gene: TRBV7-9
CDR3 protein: CASSPLTGVGNYGYTF
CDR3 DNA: TGTGCCAGCAGCCCCCTAACAGGGGTTGGAAACTATGGCTACACCTTC

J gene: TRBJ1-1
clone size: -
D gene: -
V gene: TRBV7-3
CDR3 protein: CASSLGRNTEAFF
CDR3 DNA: TGTGCCAGCAGCTTAGGGAGGAACACTGAAGCTTTCTTT

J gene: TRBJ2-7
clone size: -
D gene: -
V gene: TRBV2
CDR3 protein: CASTTTGSRSPLF
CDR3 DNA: TGTGCCAGCACCACTACAGGGAGTCGGTCCCCATTATTC

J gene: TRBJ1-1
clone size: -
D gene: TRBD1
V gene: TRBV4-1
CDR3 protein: CASSQSGTGVFRGTEAFF
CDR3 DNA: TGCGCCAGCAGCCAATCCGGGACAGGGGTTTTCAGGGGCACTGAAGCTTTCTTT

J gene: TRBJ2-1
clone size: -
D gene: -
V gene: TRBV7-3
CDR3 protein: CASSLRGSLYNEQFF
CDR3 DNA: TGTGCCAGCAGCTTACGGGGGAGCCTCTACAATGAGCAGTTCTTC

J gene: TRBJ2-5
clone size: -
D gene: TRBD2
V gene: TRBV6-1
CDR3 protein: CASSETSGGPETQYF
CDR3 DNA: TGTGCCAGCAGTGAAACTAGCGGGGGACCAGAGACCCAGTACTTC

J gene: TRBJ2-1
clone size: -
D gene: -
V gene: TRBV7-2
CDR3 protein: CASSLEDYNEQFF
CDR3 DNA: TGTGCCAGCAGCTTGGAGGATTACAATGAGCAGTTCTTC

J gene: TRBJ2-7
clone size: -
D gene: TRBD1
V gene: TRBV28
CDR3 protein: CASSLYQYRDRGNEQYF
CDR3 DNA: TGTGCCAGCAGTTTATACCAATACCGGGACAGGGGGAACGAGCAGTACTTC

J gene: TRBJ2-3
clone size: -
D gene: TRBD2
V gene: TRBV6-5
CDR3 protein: CASSPGRGSTDTQYF
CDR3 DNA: TGTGCCAGCAGCCCCGGGCGGGGGAGCACAGATACGCAGTATTTT

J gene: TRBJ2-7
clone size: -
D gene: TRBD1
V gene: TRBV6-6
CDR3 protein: CASRDRAQGSYEQYF
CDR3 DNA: TGTGCCAGCAGGGACAGGGCCCAGGGGTCCTACGAGCAGTACTTC

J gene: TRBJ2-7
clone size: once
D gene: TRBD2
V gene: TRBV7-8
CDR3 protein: CASSGLAGGTYEQYF
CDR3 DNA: TGTGCCAGCAGCGGACTAGCGGGAGGGACCTACGAGCAGTACTTC

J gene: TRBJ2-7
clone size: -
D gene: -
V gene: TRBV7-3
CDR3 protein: CASSTGSTGYEQYF
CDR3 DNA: TGTGCCAGCAGCACGGGCTCAACGGGGTACGAGCAGTACTTC

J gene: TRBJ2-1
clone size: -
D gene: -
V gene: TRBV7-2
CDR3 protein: CASSLAGLNEQFF
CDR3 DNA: TGTGCCAGCAGCTTAGCGGGGCTAAATGAGCAGTTCTTC

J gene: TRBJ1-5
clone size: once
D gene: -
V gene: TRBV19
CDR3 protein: CATTAYSNQPQHF
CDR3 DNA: TGTGCCACGACAGCTTATAGCAATCAGCCCCAGCATTTT

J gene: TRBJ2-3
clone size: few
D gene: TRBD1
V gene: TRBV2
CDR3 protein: CASRDDRVMQYF
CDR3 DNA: TGTGCCAGCAGGGACGACAGGGTGATGCAGTATTTT

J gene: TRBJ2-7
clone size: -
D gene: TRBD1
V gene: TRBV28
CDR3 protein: CASSTRTGSGEQYF
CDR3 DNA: TGTGCCAGCAGTACCCGGACAGGGTCGGGCGAGCAGTACTTC

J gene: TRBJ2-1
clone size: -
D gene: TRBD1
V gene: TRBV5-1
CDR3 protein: CASSRQGFDEQFF
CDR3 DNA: TGCGCCAGCAGCAGACAGGGATTTGATGAGCAGTTCTTC

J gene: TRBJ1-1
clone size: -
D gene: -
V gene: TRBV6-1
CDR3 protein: CASSVSGKGTEAFF
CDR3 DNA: TGTGCCAGCAGCGTATCAGGGAAGGGAACTGAAGCTTTCTTT

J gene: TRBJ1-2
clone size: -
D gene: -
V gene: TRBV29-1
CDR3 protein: CSAPRQGEYGYTF
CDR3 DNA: TGCAGCGCACCCCGGCAGGGTGAATATGGCTACACCTTC

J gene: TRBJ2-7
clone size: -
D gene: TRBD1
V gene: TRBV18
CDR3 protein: CASSLNRDREYEQYF
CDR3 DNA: TGTGCCAGCTCACTCAACCGGGACAGGGAATACGAGCAGTACTTC